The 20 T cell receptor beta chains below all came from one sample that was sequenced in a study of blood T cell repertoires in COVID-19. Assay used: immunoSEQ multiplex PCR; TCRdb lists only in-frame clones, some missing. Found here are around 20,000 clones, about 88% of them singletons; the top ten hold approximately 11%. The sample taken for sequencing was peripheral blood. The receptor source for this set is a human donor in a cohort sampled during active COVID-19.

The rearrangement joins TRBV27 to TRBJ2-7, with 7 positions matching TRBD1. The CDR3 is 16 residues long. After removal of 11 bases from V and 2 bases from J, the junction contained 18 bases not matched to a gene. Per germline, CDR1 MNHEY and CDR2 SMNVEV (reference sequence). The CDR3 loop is CAVARGWGQSTYEQYF. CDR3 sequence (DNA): TGTGCCGTAGCAAGGGGTTGGGGACAGAGTACCTACGAGCAGTACTTC.

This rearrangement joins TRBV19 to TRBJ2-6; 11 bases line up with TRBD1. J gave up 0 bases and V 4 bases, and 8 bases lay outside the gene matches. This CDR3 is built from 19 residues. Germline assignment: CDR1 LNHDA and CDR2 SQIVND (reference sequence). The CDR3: CASSTYGTGGPSGANVLTF. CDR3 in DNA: TGTGCCAGTAGTACATACGGGACAGGGGGACCCTCTGGGGCCAACGTCCTGACTTTC.

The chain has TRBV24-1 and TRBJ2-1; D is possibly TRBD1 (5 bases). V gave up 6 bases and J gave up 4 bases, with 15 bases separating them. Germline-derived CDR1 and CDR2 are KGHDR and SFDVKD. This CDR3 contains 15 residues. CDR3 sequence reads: CATSQGSTTYNEQFF. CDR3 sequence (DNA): TGTGCCACCAGTCAGGGTTCGACAACTTACAATGAGCAGTTCTTC.

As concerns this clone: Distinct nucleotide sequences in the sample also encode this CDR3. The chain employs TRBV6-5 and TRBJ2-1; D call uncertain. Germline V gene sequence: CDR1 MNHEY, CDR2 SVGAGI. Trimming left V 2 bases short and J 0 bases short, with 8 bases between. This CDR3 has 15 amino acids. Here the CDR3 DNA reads TGTGCCAGCAGTTACGGCAGAGGCTCCTACAATGAGCAGTTCTTC. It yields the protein CASSYGRGSYNEQFF.

The CDR3 DNA sequence: TGTGCCAGCAGCTTAGGGACAGCATCTAACTATGGCTACACCTTC. Amino acid sequence: CASSLGTASNYGYTF. This chain connects TRBV7-9 to TRBJ1-2; the D gene is possibly TRBD1 (6 bases). This CDR3 region has 15 residues. Germline CDR1 is SEHNR and CDR2 is FQNEAQ (reference sequence). With 1 base removed from V and 0 bases from J, the gap between germline ends came to 9 bases.

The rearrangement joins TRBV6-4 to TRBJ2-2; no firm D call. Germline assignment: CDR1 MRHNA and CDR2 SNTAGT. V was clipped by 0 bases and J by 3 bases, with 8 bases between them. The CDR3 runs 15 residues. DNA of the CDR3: TGTGCCAGCAGTGACTCGAGTCTCGACACCGGGGAGCTGTTTTTT. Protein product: CASSDSSLDTGELFF.

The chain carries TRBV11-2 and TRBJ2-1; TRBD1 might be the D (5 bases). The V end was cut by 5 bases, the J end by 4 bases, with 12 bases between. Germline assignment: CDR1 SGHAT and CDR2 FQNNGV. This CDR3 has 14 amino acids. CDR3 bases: TGTGCCAGCAGCGTTAGCCAGGGTTACAATGAGCAGTTCTTC. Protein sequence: CASSVSQGYNEQFF.

The CDR3 sequence is CASSAPRRAQYF. CDR3 in DNA: TGTGCCAGCAGTGCCCCGCGGAGGGCGCAGTATTTT. The chain recombines TRBV2 with TRBJ2-3; possible D gene TRBD2, 6 bases. CDR1 is SNHLY, CDR2 FYNNEI, per germline. The CDR3 spans 12 residues. The V end was cut by 4 bases, the J end by 10 bases, with 12 bases between.

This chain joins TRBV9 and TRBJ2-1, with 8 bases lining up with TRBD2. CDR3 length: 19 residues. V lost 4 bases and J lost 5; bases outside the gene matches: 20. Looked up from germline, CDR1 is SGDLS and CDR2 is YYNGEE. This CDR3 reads CASSLSDGLSGTPHNEQFF. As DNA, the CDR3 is TGTGCCAGCAGCCTTTCGGATGGACTTAGCGGGACGCCCCACAATGAGCAGTTCTTC.

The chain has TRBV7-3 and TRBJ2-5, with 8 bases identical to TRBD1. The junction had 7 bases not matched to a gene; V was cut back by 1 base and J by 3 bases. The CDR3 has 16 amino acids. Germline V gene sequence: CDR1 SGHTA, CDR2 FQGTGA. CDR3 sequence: CASSLIGTGGKETQYF. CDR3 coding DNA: TGTGCCAGCAGCTTAATCGGCACAGGGGGAAAAGAGACCCAGTACTTC.

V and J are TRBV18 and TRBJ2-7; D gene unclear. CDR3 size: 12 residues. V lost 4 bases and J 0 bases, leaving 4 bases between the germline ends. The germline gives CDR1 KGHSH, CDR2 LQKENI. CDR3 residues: CASSLSSYEQYF. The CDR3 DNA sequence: TGTGCCAGCTCACTTAGCTCCTACGAGCAGTACTTC.

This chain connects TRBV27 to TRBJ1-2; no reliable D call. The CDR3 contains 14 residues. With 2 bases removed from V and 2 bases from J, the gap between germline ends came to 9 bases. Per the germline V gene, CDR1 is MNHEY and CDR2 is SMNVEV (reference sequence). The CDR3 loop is CASSLRVSNYGYTF. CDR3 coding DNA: TGTGCCAGCAGTTTACGGGTGTCGAACTATGGCTACACCTTC.

This CDR3 is CAIRTGEGGYTF. CDR3 sequence (DNA): TGTGCCATCAGGACAGGGGAGGGTGGCTACACCTTC. V usage is TRBV10-3 and J usage is TRBJ1-2; 8 bases fit TRBD1. V lost 6 bases and J lost 7; bases outside the gene matches: 4. Germline loops: CDR1 ENHRY, CDR2 SYGVKD. CDR3 length: 12 amino acids.

CDR3 sequence: CASSPGGAGDTEAFF. The CDR3 DNA reads TGTGCCAGCTCACCCGGCGGGGCGGGGGACACTGAAGCTTTCTTT. The chain recombines TRBV18 with TRBJ1-1; D is possibly TRBD1 (5 bases). Trimming took 3 bases from V and 3 from J, leaving 14 bases between them. Germline V gives CDR1 KGHSH, CDR2 LQKENI. There are 15 residues in the CDR3.

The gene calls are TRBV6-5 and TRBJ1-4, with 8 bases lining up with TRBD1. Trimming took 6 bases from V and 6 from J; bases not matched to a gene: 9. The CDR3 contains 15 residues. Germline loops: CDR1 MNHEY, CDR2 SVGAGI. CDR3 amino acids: CASRRGTGVHEKLFF. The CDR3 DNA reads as TGTGCCAGCAGAAGAGGGACAGGAGTTCATGAAAAACTGTTTTTT.

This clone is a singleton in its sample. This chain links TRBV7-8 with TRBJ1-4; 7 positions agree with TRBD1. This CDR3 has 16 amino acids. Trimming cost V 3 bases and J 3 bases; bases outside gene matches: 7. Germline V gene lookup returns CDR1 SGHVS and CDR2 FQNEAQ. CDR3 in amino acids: CASSFLGGAPNEKLFF. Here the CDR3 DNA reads TGTGCCAGCAGCTTCCTAGGGGGCGCCCCTAATGAAAAACTGTTTTTT.

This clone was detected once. The CDR3 DNA reads as TGTGCCAGCAGCTTCGACAGACCCTCCAGCACAGATACGCAGTATTTT. Residues: CASSFDRPSSTDTQYF. The chain has TRBV5-4 and TRBJ2-3, with D tentatively TRBD1 (5 bases). V lost 2 bases and J 0 bases, leaving 13 bases between the germline ends. Germline V CDR1 and CDR2: SGHNT, YYREEE (reference sequence). The CDR3 loop spans 16 amino acids.

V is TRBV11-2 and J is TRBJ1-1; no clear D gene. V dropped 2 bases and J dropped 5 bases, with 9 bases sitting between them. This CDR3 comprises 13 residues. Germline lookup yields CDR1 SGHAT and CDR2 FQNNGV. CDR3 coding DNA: TGTGCCAGCAGCTTACTGGCGGGGACTGAAGCTTTCTTT. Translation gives CASSLLAGTEAFF.

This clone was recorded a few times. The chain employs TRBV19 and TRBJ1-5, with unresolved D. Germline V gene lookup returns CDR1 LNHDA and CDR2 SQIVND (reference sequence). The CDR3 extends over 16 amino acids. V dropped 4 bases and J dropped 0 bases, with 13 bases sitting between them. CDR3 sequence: CASSTRVENSNQPQHF. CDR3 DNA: TGTGCCAGTAGTACCCGAGTGGAGAATAGCAATCAGCCCCAGCATTTT.

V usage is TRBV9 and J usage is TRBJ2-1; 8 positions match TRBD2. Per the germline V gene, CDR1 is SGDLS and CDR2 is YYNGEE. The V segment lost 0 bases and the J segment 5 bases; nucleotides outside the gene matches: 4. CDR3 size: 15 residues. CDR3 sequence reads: CASSVEGTRDNEQFF. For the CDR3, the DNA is TGTGCCAGCAGCGTAGAGGGGACTAGAGACAATGAGCAGTTCTTC.